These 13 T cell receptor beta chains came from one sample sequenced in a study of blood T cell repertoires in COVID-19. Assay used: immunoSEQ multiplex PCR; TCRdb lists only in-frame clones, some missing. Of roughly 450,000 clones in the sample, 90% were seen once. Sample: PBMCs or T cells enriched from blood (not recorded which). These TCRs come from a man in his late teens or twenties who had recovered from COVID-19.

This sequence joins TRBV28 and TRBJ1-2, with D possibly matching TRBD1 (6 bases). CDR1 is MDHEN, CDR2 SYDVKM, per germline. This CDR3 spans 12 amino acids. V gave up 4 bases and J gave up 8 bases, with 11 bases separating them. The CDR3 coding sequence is TGTGCCAGCAGTTCCTACAGGGCGGGCTACACCTTC. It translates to CASSSYRAGYTF.

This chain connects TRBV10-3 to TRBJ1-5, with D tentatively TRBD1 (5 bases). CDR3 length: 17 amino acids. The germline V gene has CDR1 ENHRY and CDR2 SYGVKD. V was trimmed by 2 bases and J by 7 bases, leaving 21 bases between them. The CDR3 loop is CAISEPLPGRKGQPQHF. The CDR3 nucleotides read TGTGCCATCAGTGAGCCACTTCCGGGGAGGAAGGGGCAGCCCCAGCATTTT.

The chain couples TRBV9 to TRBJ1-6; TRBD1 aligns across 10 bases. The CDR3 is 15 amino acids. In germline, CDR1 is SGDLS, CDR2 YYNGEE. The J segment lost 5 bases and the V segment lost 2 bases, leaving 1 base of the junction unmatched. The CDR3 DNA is TGTGCCAGCAGCGTCGGGACAGGGGATAATTCACCCCTCCACTTT. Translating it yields CASSVGTGDNSPLHF.

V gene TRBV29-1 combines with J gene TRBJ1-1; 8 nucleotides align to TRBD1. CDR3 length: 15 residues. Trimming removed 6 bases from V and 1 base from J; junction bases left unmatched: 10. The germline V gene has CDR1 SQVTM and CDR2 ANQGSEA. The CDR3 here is CSVWAGDRGNTEAFF. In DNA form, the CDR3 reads TGCAGCGTATGGGCGGGTGACAGGGGGAACACTGAAGCTTTCTTT.

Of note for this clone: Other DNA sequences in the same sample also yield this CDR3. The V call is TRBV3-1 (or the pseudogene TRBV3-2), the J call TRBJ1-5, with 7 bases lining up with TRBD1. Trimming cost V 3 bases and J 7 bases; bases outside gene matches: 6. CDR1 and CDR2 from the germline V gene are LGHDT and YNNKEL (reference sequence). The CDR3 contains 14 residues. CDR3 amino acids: CASSQAGGRQPQHF. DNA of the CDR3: TGTGCCAGCAGCCAGGCAGGGGGACGGCAGCCCCAGCATTTT.

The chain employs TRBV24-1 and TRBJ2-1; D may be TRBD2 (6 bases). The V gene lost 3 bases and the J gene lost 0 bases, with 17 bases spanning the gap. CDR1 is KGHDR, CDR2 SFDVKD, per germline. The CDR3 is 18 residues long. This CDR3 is CATSDDTGLYSSYNEQFF. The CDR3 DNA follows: TGTGCCACCAGTGATGACACGGGACTTTACTCCTCCTACAATGAGCAGTTCTTC.

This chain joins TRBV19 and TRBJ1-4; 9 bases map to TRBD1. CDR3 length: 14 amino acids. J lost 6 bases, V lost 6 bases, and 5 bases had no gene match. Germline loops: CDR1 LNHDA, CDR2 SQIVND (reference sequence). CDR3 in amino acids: CASSLTGGYEKLFF. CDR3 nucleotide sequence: TGTGCCAGTAGCCTGACAGGGGGTTATGAAAAACTGTTTTTT.

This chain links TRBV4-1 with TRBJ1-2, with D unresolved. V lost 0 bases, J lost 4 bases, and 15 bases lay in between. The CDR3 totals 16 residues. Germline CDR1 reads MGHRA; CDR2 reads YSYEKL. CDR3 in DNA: TGCGCCAGCAGCCAAGATCTGGTGGGAGGAAGCTATGGCTACACCTTC. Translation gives CASSQDLVGGSYGYTF.

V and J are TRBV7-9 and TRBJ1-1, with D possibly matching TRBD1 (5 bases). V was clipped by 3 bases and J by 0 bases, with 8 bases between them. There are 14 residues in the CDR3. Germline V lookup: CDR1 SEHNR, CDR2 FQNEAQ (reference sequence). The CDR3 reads CASSFGDLNTEAFF. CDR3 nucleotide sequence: TGTGCCAGCAGCTTCGGGGACTTGAACACTGAAGCTTTCTTT.

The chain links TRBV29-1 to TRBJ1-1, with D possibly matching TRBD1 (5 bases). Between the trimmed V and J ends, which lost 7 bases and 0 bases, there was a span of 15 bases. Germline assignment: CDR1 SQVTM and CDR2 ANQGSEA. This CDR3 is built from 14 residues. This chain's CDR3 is CSALRGGMNTEAFF. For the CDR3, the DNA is TGCAGCGCCCTGCGTGGGGGGATGAACACTGAAGCTTTCTTT. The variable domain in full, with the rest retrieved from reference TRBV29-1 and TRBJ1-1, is SAVISQKPSRDICQRGTSLTIQCQVDSQVTMMFWYRQQPGQSLTLIATANQGSEATYESGFVIDKFPISRPNLTFSTLTVSNMSPEDSSIYLCSALRGGMNTEAFFGQGTRLTVV.

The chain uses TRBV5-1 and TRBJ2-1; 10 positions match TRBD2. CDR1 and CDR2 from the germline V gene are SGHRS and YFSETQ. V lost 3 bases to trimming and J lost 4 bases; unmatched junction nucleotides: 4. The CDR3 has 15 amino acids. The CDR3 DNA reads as TGCGCCAGCAGCTCAGGACTAGCGGCTTACAATGAGCAGTTCTTC. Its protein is CASSSGLAAYNEQFF.

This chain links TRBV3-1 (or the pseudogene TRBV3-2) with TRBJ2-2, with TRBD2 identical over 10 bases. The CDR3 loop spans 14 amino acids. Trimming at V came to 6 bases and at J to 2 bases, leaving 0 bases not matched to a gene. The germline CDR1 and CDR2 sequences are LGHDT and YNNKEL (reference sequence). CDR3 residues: CASRLAGNTGELFF. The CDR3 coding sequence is TGTGCCAGCAGACTAGCGGGAAACACCGGGGAGCTGTTTTTT.

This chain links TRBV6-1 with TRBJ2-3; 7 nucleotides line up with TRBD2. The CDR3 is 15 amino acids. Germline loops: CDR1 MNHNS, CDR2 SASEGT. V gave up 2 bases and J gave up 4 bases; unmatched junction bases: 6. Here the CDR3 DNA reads TGTGCCAGCAGTGAAATGGCGGGGGTCCCAGATACGCAGTATTTT. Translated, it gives CASSEMAGVPDTQYF.